This TCR beta chain was retrieved from a study of T cell responses to AZD1222 COVID-19 vaccine. General study findings and limits: Sampling that yielded the repertoires occurred only after the peak T cell response. The reported proportion of spike-specific TCRs targeting unmutated variant regions was nearly half. Baseline serology detected seropositivity in only a handful of AZD1222 recipients. The study found Spike-specific TCR breadth and depth rose after two AZD1222 doses.

This CDR3 is built from 13 residues. Trimming shortened V by 3 bases and J by 5 bases, and 13 bases separated the two germline ends. Germline values: CDR1 GTSNPN, CDR2 SVGIG (reference sequence). Worth noting for this clone: Its cognate antigen is unknown.

Only in-frame clones appear in the TCRdb table, and some are missing; sequencing was by immunoSEQ multiplex PCR. The table has 60,000 to 70,000 clones, approximately 85% seen once. The material sequenced was peripheral blood, taken on day 0 of AZD1222 vaccination. The V gene is TRBV30, the J gene TRBJ1-2; D is unclear. This TCR was sampled from an adult in good health. CDR3 sequence (DNA): TGTGCCTGGAGGGGCCCATTTGGTTATGGCTACACCTTC. Translated: CAWRGPFGYGYTF.